This entry lists 7 T cell receptor beta chains sequenced from one sample in a study of molecular identifiers for immune sequencing clone quantification. TCRdb reprocessed the PCR reads via MiXCR and lists one record per CDR3 protein. The data contain 460,000 or so distinct CDR3 sequences, roughly 26% of them singletons. The sample consisted of naive CD8+ T cells from blood, with Jurkat cell RNA spiked in. Subset specified: FACS-sorted CD8+CD4-CCR7+CD45RA+ naive T cells. Receptors were obtained from a human donor in good health. Some libraries in this study had Jurkat cell RNA spiked in.

This clonotype appeared many times. This sequence joins TRBV5-6 and TRBJ1-1; 7 nucleotides match TRBD1. The ends lost 0 bases at V and 0 bases at J; junction bases unmatched: 8. From germline, CDR1 is SGHDT and CDR2 YYEEEE. CDR3 length: 17 residues. The chain's CDR3 is CASSLGGQRSMNTEAFF. Written as DNA, the CDR3 is TGTGCCAGCAGCTTGGGGGGACAGAGGAGCATGAACACTGAAGCTTTCTTT.

There are a few counts of this clonotype. The chain employs TRBV20-1 and TRBJ2-7; D possibly corresponds to TRBD2 (6 bases). Germline assignment: CDR1 DFQATT and CDR2 SNEGSKA (reference sequence). Trimming shortened V by 6 bases and J by 4 bases, and 16 bases separated the two germline ends. The CDR3 loop spans 13 amino acids. The CDR3 DNA sequence: TGCAGTGCCTCGAGCGGGCGTGGGTACGAGCAGTACTTC. It translates to CSASSGRGYEQYF.

This clonotype appeared a few times. The conserved final phenylalanine or tryptophan is absent from the CDR3, which likely points to a read error. V and J are TRBV18 and TRBJ2-5; 8 bases map to TRBD1. CDR3 length: 14 residues. V trimming: 3 bases; J trimming: 5 bases; junction bases outside the gene matches: 5. The V gene's germline CDR1 is KGHSH and CDR2 LQKENI. CDR3 sequence: CASSPDREWETQYL. The CDR3 nucleotides are TGTGCCAGCTCACCGGACAGGGAGTGGGAGACCCAGTACCTC.

In this sample, this clonotype turned up a few times. The chain couples TRBV6-2 or TRBV6-3 to TRBJ1-2, with D perhaps TRBD1 (5 bases). Trimming pared 7 bases from V and 6 bases from J, leaving 21 bases between. Germline assignment: CDR1 MNHEY and CDR2 SVGEGT. The CDR3 has 15 amino acids. This CDR3 is CASTLRGDLVNGYTF. The CDR3 nucleotides are TGTGCCAGCACCTTGAGAGGGGATCTCGTTAATGGCTACACCTTC.

This chain uses TRBV19 with TRBJ2-7; 9 bases agree with TRBD1. Germline lookup yields CDR1 LNHDA and CDR2 SQIVND (reference sequence). V dropped 3 bases and J dropped 3; count of bases not matched to a gene: 9. This CDR3 is built from 16 residues. The CDR3 bases are TGTGCCAGTAGTATCGGGGGACAGGGATTTTACTACGAGCAGTACTTC. Translated, it gives CASSIGGQGFYYEQYF.

This clonotype was counted a single time. The chain carries TRBV7-6 and TRBJ2-2, with TRBD1 matching over 12 bases. After removal of 1 base from V and 7 bases from J, the junction contained 10 bases not matched to a gene. The CDR3 runs to 18 residues. Germline V gene data show CDR1 as SGHVS and CDR2 as FNYEAQ. CDR3 residues: CASSLVHRDRGPGGELFF. As DNA, the CDR3 is TGTGCCAGCAGCTTAGTCCACCGGGACAGGGGGCCCGGCGGGGAGCTGTTTTTT.

The J gene is TRBJ2-7, the V gene TRBV4-3; D is tentatively TRBD1 or TRBD2 (6 bases each). The CDR3 is 14 residues long. Germline CDR1 is LGHNA and CDR2 is YSLEER. V was cut by 0 bases and J by 2 bases, with 8 bases left in between. This chain's CDR3 is CASSQEGGAYEQYF. The CDR3 region has the DNA TGCGCCAGCAGCCAAGAGGGGGGCGCCTACGAGCAGTACTTC.